This is a list of T cell receptor beta chains from one sample in a study of Tregs in tolerant kidney transplant recipients. Libraries were prepared by immunoSEQ multiplex PCR; TCRdb keeps only in-frame clonotypes and omits some of them. Among tens of thousands of clones, about 91% were seen once, and the ten largest hold 1.6%. The sample consisted of CD4+ T cells from blood (PBMCs), taken 24 months after the transplant. These receptors all stem from a human patient who received a combined kidney and bone marrow transplant. Some of the T cells may derive from the graft donor. The CDR3 runs from the conserved cysteine through the conserved F or W. D genes are given only for firm matches. Clone size is stated in some rows and not others, as once, few, many or a class when expanded.

d_gene	j_gene	abundance	v_gene	CDR3aa	CDR3nt
NA	TRBJ1-2	NA	TRBV4-3	CASSQVGSRGYTF	TGCGCCAGCAGCCAAGTTGGTTCTAGGGGCTACACCTTC
NA	TRBJ1-5	once	TRBV4-3	CASSPSLARDHQPQHF	TGCGCCAGCAGCCCTAGTTTGGCCAGGGATCATCAGCCCCAGCATTTT
TRBD1	TRBJ2-7	NA	TRBV5-4	CASSPPGQGSNEQYF	TGTGCCAGCAGCCCCCCGGGACAGGGGTCTAACGAGCAGTACTTC
TRBD1	TRBJ1-2	once	TRBV19	CASSIVGQVYGYTF	TGTGCCAGTAGTATAGTAGGACAGGTTTATGGCTACACCTTC
TRBD1	TRBJ2-5	NA	TRBV7-2	CASSSRGQGVGETQYF	TGTGCCAGCAGTTCCCGGGGACAGGGGGTTGGGGAGACCCAGTACTTC
TRBD2	TRBJ2-1	NA	TRBV5-4	CASSPREPYNEQFF	TGTGCCAGCAGCCCGCGGGAGCCCTACAATGAGCAGTTCTTC
NA	TRBJ1-1	once	TRBV12-2	CASRLEFPDRAGTEAFF	TGTGCAAGTCGCTTAGAATTTCCGGACAGGGCGGGCACTGAAGCTTTCTTT
NA	TRBJ2-3	NA	TRBV7-2	CASSLAGPRTDTQYF	TGTGCCAGCAGCTTAGCTGGCCCCCGCACAGATACGCAGTATTTT
TRBD1	TRBJ2-5	once	TRBV18	CASSAAGGSETQYF	TGTGCCAGCTCCGCGGCAGGGGGCAGTGAGACCCAGTACTTC
NA	TRBJ1-6	NA	TRBV27	CASSLGGVDSPLHF	TGTGCCAGCAGTTTGGGCGGGGTTGATTCACCCCTCCACTTT
TRBD2	TRBJ2-1	NA	TRBV4-3	CASSQAAGGAYNELFF	TGCGCCAGCAGCCAGGCTGCGGGAGGCGCTTACAATGAGCTGTTCTTC
TRBD2	TRBJ2-3	NA	TRBV10-3	CAIGTSGATDTQYF	TGTGCCATTGGGACTAGCGGAGCCACAGATACGCAGTATTTT
NA	TRBJ1-1	NA	TRBV6-1	CASSLGHLNTEAFF	TGTGCCAGCAGCCTTGGACACTTGAACACTGAAGCTTTCTTT
NA	TRBJ2-2	NA	TRBV5-6	CASSLGRFPSTGELFF	TGTGCCAGCAGCTTAGGGAGATTTCCTTCGACCGGGGAGCTGTTTTTT
TRBD2	TRBJ2-5	NA	TRBV7-7	CASSTGTSGRSETQYF	TGTGCCAGCAGCACCGGGACTAGCGGGAGGTCCGAGACCCAGTACTTC
NA	TRBJ2-5	NA	TRBV20-1	CSAPRGETQYF	TGCAGTGCCCCTAGGGGGGAGACCCAGTACTTC
TRBD2	TRBJ2-2	NA	TRBV19	CASINSGKVGELFF	TGTGCCAGTATAAATAGCGGGAAAGTCGGGGAGCTGTTTTTT
TRBD2	TRBJ2-1	NA	TRBV4-1	CASSQNLAGSYNEQFF	TGCGCCAGCAGCCAAAACCTAGCGGGCTCCTACAATGAGCAGTTCTTC
NA	TRBJ2-1	NA	TRBV7-2	CASSLGTSSYNEQFF	TGTGCCAGCAGCTTAGGAACGAGCTCCTACAATGAGCAGTTCTTC
TRBD2	TRBJ2-1	NA	TRBV5-6	CASSPLAGEGYNEQFF	TGTGCCAGCAGCCCATTGGCGGGAGAAGGGTACAATGAGCAGTTCTTC
NA	TRBJ2-7	NA	TRBV5-5	CASSLGGTATEQYF	TGTGCCAGCAGCTTAGGCGGGACAGCTACCGAGCAGTACTTC
TRBD1	TRBJ2-1	NA	TRBV6-5	CASSQQTGLDEQFF	TGTGCCAGCAGCCAGCAGACAGGGTTGGATGAGCAGTTCTTC
NA	TRBJ2-5	NA	TRBV5-6	CASSSQETQYF	TGTGCCAGCAGTTCGCAAGAGACCCAGTACTTC
NA	TRBJ2-3	NA	TRBV7-2	CASSYPGWGHTDTQYF	TGTGCCAGCAGCTACCCAGGTTGGGGGCACACAGATACGCAGTATTTT
TRBD2	TRBJ2-3	NA	TRBV9	CASSVVTSGRVAPEKDTQYF	TGTGCCAGCAGCGTAGTAACTAGCGGGAGGGTCGCCCCAGAGAAAGATACGCAGTATTTT
TRBD2	TRBJ2-1	NA	TRBV7-3	CASSLTGSGGAAEQFF	TGTGCCAGCAGCTTAACGGGGAGCGGGGGGGCTGCTGAGCAGTTCTTC
NA	TRBJ2-3	NA	TRBV15	CATSTPKGPTVGDTQYF	TGTGCCACCAGCACCCCCAAGGGCCCGACAGTCGGAGATACGCAGTATTTT
NA	TRBJ2-1	NA	TRBV7-6	CASSLRQSSEQFF	TGTGCCAGCAGCTTGAGACAAAGTAGTGAGCAGTTCTTC
TRBD2	TRBJ2-1	NA	TRBV4-3	CASSQDKAAGDEQFF	TGCGCCAGCAGCCAAGATAAAGCAGCGGGGGATGAGCAGTTCTTC
TRBD2	TRBJ2-5	NA	TRBV5-4	CASSLRLAGAGETQYF	TGTGCCAGCAGCCTTCGACTAGCGGGGGCGGGGGAGACCCAGTACTTC
TRBD2	TRBJ2-3	few	TRBV2	CASSAERDSDTQYF	TGTGCCAGCAGTGCGGAGCGGGATTCAGATACGCAGTATTTT
NA	TRBJ1-4	NA	TRBV18	CASRREQGAANEKLFF	TGTGCCAGCCGCCGGGAGCAGGGTGCGGCTAATGAAAAACTGTTTTTT
TRBD1	TRBJ2-1	NA	TRBV2	CASSWRTGENEQFF	TGTGCCAGCAGTTGGAGGACAGGGGAAAATGAGCAGTTCTTC
TRBD1	TRBJ1-4	NA	TRBV6-5	CASWDRENEKLFF	TGTGCCAGCTGGGACAGGGAGAATGAAAAACTGTTTTTT
TRBD1	TRBJ1-6	NA	TRBV5-6	CASSFSPRGGALKSPLHF	TGTGCCAGCAGCTTTTCTCCTAGAGGGGGCGCATTAAAATCACCCCTCCACTTT
NA	TRBJ2-7	NA	TRBV5-5	CASSSGGGYEQYF	TGTGCCAGCAGCTCTGGGGGCGGCTACGAGCAGTACTTC
TRBD1	TRBJ2-7	once	TRBV19	CASSFGTVDYEQYF	TGTGCCAGTAGTTTCGGGACAGTCGACTACGAGCAGTACTTC
NA	TRBJ2-7	NA	TRBV7-9	CASSNRRSAYEQYF	TGTGCCAGCAGCAACAGACGGTCCGCCTACGAGCAGTACTTC
NA	TRBJ2-3	NA	TRBV7-9	CASSPAGTDTQYF	TGTGCCAGCAGCCCGGCGGGGACAGATACGCAGTATTTT
NA	TRBJ1-6	NA	TRBV19	CASSIARDFNSPLHF	TGTGCCAGTAGTATTGCCCGGGACTTTAATTCCCCCCTCCACTTT
TRBD2	TRBJ2-7	NA	TRBV7-9	CASSLAKLLAGGTYEQYF	TGTGCCAGCAGCTTAGCGAAACTCTTAGCGGGGGGCACCTACGAGCAGTACTTC
TRBD2	TRBJ2-5	NA	TRBV7-2	CASSQHRGLAGPQTQYF	TGTGCCAGCAGCCAACACCGCGGACTAGCGGGGCCACAGACCCAGTACTTC
TRBD1	TRBJ1-5	NA	TRBV5-5	CASSLHPGTGLSNQPQHF	TGTGCCAGCAGCCTGCACCCCGGGACAGGCCTAAGCAATCAGCCCCAGCATTTT
NA	TRBJ1-6	NA	TRBV27	CASSLSLRVDNSPLHF	TGTGCCAGCAGTTTGTCCCTGAGGGTGGATAATTCACCCCTCCACTTT
NA	TRBJ2-1	NA	TRBV20-1	CSAPIALYQFF	TGCAGTGCCCCTATCGCCCTTTACCAGTTCTTC
NA	TRBJ1-1	NA	TRBV6-9	CAPPDSEAFF	TGTGCCCCCCCAGACAGTGAAGCTTTCTTT
NA	TRBJ1-2	NA	TRBV5-4	CASSLYFPGYTESYGYTF	TGTGCCAGCAGCTTGTATTTTCCCGGATATACAGAGAGCTATGGCTACACCTTC
NA	TRBJ1-2	NA	TRBV19	CAAVERGRYGYTF	TGTGCCGCAGTAGAAAGAGGCCGGTATGGCTACACCTTC
TRBD1	TRBJ1-1	NA	TRBV6-6	CASSAQGANTEAFF	TGTGCCAGCAGTGCCCAGGGGGCTAATACTGAAGCTTTCTTT